This T cell receptor beta chain was obtained from a study of radiotherapy plus CTLA-4 blockade in lung cancer. In chemo-refractory metastatic non-small-cell lung cancer, patients got ipilimumab CTLA-4 blockade together with focal radiation. Sequenced by immunoSEQ multiplex PCR; TCRdb stores in-frame clones only, minus some. The sample has some 74,000 clones, approximately 78% seen once. The sample in question was peripheral blood, obtained from a patient treated with radiotherapy plus ipilimumab. This clonotype originated in a human donor with non-small cell lung cancer who had a complete response to radiotherapy plus ipilimumab.

The CDR3 DNA sequence: TGTGCCTGGAGTGATAGGGGGCGGGGCACAGATACGCAGTATTTT. It encodes CAWSDRGRGTDTQYF. The chain has TRBV30 and TRBJ2-3, with 7 bases lining up with TRBD1. In germline, CDR1 is GTSNPN, CDR2 SVGIG (reference sequence). This CDR3 region has 15 residues. J lost 1 base, V lost 1 base, and 5 bases had no gene match.